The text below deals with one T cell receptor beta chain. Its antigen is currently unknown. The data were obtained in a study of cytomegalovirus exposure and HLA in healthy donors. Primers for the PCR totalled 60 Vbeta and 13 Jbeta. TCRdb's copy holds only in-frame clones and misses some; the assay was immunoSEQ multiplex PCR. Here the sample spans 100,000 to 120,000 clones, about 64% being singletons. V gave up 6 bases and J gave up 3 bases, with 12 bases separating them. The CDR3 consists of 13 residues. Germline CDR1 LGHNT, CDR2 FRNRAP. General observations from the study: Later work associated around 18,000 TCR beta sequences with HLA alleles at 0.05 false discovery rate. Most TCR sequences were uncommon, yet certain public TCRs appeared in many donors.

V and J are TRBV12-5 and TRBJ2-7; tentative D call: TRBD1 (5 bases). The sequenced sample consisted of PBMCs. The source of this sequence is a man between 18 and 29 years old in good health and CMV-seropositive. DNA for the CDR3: TGTGCTAGTGGCCGTCAGGGCCACTACGAGCAGTACTTC. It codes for CASGRQGHYEQYF.